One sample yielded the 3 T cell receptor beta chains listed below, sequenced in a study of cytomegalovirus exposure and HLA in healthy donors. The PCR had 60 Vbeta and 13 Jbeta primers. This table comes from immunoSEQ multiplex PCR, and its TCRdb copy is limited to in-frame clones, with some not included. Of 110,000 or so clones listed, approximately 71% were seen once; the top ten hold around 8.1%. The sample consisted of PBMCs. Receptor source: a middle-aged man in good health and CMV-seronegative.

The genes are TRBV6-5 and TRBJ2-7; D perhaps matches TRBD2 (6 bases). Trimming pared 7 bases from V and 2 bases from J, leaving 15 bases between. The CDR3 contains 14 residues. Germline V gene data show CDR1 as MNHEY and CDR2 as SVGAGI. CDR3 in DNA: TGTGCCAGCACCCCGGGAGCGAATACCTACGAGCAGTACTTC. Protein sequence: CASTPGANTYEQYF.

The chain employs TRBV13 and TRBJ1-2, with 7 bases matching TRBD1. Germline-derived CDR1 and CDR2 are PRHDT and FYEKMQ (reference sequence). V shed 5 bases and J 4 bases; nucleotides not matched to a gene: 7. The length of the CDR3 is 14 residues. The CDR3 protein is CASSPTGAIYGYTF. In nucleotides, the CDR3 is TGTGCCAGCAGCCCTACAGGGGCCATCTATGGCTACACCTTC.

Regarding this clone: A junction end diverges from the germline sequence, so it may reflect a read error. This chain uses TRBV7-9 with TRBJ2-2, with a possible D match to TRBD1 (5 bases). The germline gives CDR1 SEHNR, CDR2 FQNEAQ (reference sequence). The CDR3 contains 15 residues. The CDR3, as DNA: TGTTCCAGCAGCCGCGCCACAGGAGATTCCGGGGAGCTGTTTTTT. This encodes CSSSRATGDSGELFF.